This T cell receptor beta chain was retrieved from a study of blood T cell repertoires in COVID-19. Across the study: T cells, B-cell-depleted T cells, or PBMCs supplied cDNA or gDNA.

The method was immunoSEQ multiplex PCR; TCRdb's version includes in-frame clones alone and lacks a portion of them. The profile covers fewer than 300,000 clones, with over 75% appearing a single time and roughly 1.1% taken by the ten largest. Donors were grouped by their self-reported clinical history. Recovery meant two consecutive negative NP/OP PCR tests, professional clearance, or resolved symptoms. Germline loops: CDR1 MNHEY, CDR2 SVGAGI. After removal of 7 bases from V and 3 bases from J, the junction contained 6 bases not matched to a gene. This CDR3 region has 15 residues. The TCR was taken from a woman in her 30s who had recovered from COVID-19. V gene TRBV6-5 combines with J gene TRBJ2-7, with 13 bases fitting TRBD2. Sequenced: PBMCs or T cells enriched from blood (not recorded which). The CDR3 sequence is CASTSGLAGVYEQYF. CDR3 sequence (DNA): TGTGCCAGCACCTCCGGACTAGCGGGAGTCTACGAGCAGTACTTC.